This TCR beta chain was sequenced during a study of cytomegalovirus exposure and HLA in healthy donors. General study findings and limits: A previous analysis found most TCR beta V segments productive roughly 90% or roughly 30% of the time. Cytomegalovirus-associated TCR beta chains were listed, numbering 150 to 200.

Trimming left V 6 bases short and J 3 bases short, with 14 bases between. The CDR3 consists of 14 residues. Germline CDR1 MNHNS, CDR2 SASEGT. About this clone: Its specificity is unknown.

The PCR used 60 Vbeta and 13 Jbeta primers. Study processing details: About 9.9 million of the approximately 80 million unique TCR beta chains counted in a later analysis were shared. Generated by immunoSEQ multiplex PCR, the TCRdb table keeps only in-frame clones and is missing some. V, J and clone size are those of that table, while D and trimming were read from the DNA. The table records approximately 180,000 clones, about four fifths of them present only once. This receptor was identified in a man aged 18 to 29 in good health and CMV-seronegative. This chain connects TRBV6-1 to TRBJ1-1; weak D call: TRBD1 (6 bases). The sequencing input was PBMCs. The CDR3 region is CASSAGRGDTEAFF. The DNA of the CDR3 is TGTGCCAGCAGCGCCGGGAGGGGGGACACTGAAGCTTTCTTT.